These 22 T cell receptor beta chains share one sample of origin, sequenced in a study of shared clonotypes between healthy human individuals. The data were produced by immunoSEQ multiplex PCR, yet TCRdb's version contains in-frame clones alone and is incomplete. The table lists hundreds of thousands of clones, roughly 70% of them singletons, with approximately 1.6% in the top ten. Sequenced input: memory CD4+ T cells sorted from blood. Subset defined: CD45RA-negative fraction. The source is a woman in her thirties in good health.

J is TRBJ2-5 and V is TRBV27; D is possibly TRBD1 or TRBD2 (5 bases each). CDR3 length equals 12 residues. V was pared by 1 base and J by 8 bases, with 8 bases between. The germline CDR1 and CDR2 sequences are MNHEY and SMNVEV (reference sequence). CDR3 coding DNA: TGTGCCAGCAGTTTATATGGGGGAACCCAGTACTTC. It codes for CASSLYGGTQYF.

This rearrangement joins TRBV21-1 to TRBJ2-1; TRBD1, the table's D call, lacks a check against the DNA. TRBV21-1 counts as a pseudogene. The length of the CDR3 is 15 residues. CDR3 nucleotide sequence: TGTGCCGTGCCCCAAAGGGACAGGGATTACAATGAGCAGTTCTTC. This codes for CAVPQRDRDYNEQFF.

This clone was detected many times. CDR3 protein: CSVGNRRGGPNTGELFF. CDR3 nucleotides: TGCAGCGTTGGCAACCGGCGCGGAGGCCCGAACACCGGGGAGCTGTTTTTT. The rearrangement links TRBV29-1 to TRBJ2-2; D possibly corresponds to TRBD2 (5 bases). Germline V lookup: CDR1 SQVTM, CDR2 ANQGSEA. This CDR3 region has 17 residues. V lost 4 bases and J lost 0, with 18 bases in between.

This clone occurred once. The gene calls are TRBV25-1 and TRBJ1-1; D is possibly TRBD1 (6 bases). The V end lost 6 bases, the J end lost 4 bases, and 15 bases lay between the germline ends. The CDR3 loop spans 14 amino acids. In germline, CDR1 is MGHDK, CDR2 SYGVNS. DNA for the CDR3: TGTGCCAGCAGCGCCGAAGGGGGTGGCACTGAAGCTTTCTTT. As protein: CASSAEGGGTEAFF. The entire variable domain, with the rest obtained from reference TRBV25-1 and TRBJ1-1, is as follows: EADIYQTPRYLVIGTGKKITLECSQTMGHDKMYWYQQDPGMELHLIHYSYGVNSTEKGDLSSESTVSRIRTEHFPLTLESARPSHTSQYLCASSAEGGGTEAFFGQGTRLTVV.

This clone came up many times. The V call is TRBV11-2, the J call TRBJ1-3; 7 bases are a match to TRBD1. Germline assignment: CDR1 SGHAT and CDR2 FQNNGV. The CDR3 sequence is 17 residues long. Unmatched junction bases numbered 9, after V lost 3 bases and J lost 1 base. The CDR3 coding sequence is TGTGCCAGCAGCTTGGCGTTCCCAGGGGGGTCTGGAAACACCATATATTTT. It specifies CASSLAFPGGSGNTIYF. Supplemented by reference TRBV11-2 and TRBJ1-3, the full variable domain reads EAGVAQSPRYKIIEKRQSVAFWCNPISGHATLYWYQQILGQGPKLLIQFQNNGVVDDSQLPKDRFSAERLKGVDSTLKIQPAKLEDSAVYLCASSLAFPGGSGNTIYFGEGSWLTVV.

V usage is TRBV7-6 and J usage is TRBJ2-2; a weak D match, TRBD1 (6 bases). With 4 bases removed from V and 2 bases from J, the gap between germline ends came to 8 bases. This CDR3 region has 14 residues. CDR1 and CDR2 from the germline V gene are SGHVS and FNYEAQ. The chain's CDR3 is CASSWTVNTGELFF. The CDR3 coding sequence is TGTGCCAGCAGCTGGACAGTAAACACCGGGGAGCTGTTTTTT.

This clone was found once. This chain uses TRBV5-1 with TRBJ1-3; 9 nucleotides match TRBD1. The CDR3 runs to 16 residues. V lost 0 bases and J lost 4; bases outside the gene matches: 5. The germline V gene has CDR1 SGHRS and CDR2 YFSETQ. CDR3 sequence: CASSLAGGTGGNTIYF. The CDR3 DNA is TGCGCCAGCAGCTTGGCTGGTGGGACAGGGGGAAACACCATATATTTT.

The chain carries TRBV19 and TRBJ2-5; weak D call: TRBD2 (6 bases). The germline CDR1 and CDR2 sequences are LNHDA and SQIVND (reference sequence). This CDR3 is 13 amino acids long. V gave up 7 bases and J gave up 5 bases, with 14 bases separating them. The CDR3 loop reads CASTRGGLETQYF. CDR3 DNA sequence: TGTGCCAGTACCCGGGGAGGTCTGGAGACCCAGTACTTC.

The chain couples TRBV7-7 to TRBJ2-3; 10 bases map to TRBD2. Germline assignment: CDR1 SSHAT and CDR2 FNYEAQ (reference sequence). This CDR3 comprises 15 residues. V was clipped by 5 bases and J by 1 base; unmatched bases: 3. The CDR3 DNA reads TGTGCCAGCAGCCATGGACTAGCGGGCACAGATACGCAGTATTTT. Its translation: CASSHGLAGTDTQYF. Together with reference TRBV7-7 and TRBJ2-3, the CDR3 gives the full variable domain: GAGVSQSPRYKVTKRGQDVTLRCDPISSHATLYWYQQALGQGPEFLTYFNYEAQPDKSGLPSDRFSAERPEGSISTLTIQRTEQRDSAMYRCASSHGLAGTDTQYFGPGTRLTVL.

This clone was detected a few times. V gene TRBV28 combines with J gene TRBJ1-1, with 7 bases lining up with TRBD1. The CDR3 is 12 amino acids. Per germline, CDR1 MDHEN and CDR2 SYDVKM. V lost 10 bases, J lost 7 bases, and 9 bases stayed unmatched. CDR3 coding DNA: TGTGCCACTCAGGGGGGGCTTATTGAAGCTTTCTTT. It codes for CATQGGLIEAFF.

The rearrangement joins TRBV28 to TRBJ2-1; D could derive from TRBD1 or TRBD2 (5 bases each). Trimming pared 5 bases from V and 0 bases from J, leaving 11 bases between. Germline loops: CDR1 MDHEN, CDR2 SYDVKM. This CDR3 is 15 amino acids long. Here the CDR3 reads CASSPLGVSYNEQFF. CDR3 sequence (DNA): TGTGCCAGCAGTCCTTTGGGGGTCTCCTACAATGAGCAGTTCTTC.

The chain has TRBV10-1 and TRBJ1-5; tentative D call: TRBD1 (5 bases). The CDR3 totals 14 residues. Trimming cost V 10 bases and J 3 bases, with 16 bases left between them. Germline V gene sequence: CDR1 WNHNN, CDR2 SYGVQD (reference sequence). The CDR3 here is CATRKRGDNQPQHF. CDR3 DNA: TGCGCCACCAGGAAACGGGGCGACAATCAGCCCCAGCATTTT.

This clone came up a few times. The chain uses TRBV7-7 and TRBJ2-7, with TRBD2 matching over 9 bases. This CDR3 is built from 13 residues. J gave up 5 bases and V 5 bases, and 4 bases lay outside the gene matches. The germline V gene has CDR1 SSHAT and CDR2 FNYEAQ (reference sequence). The CDR3 DNA follows: TGTGCCAGCAGCCCCGGGACTAGCAACGAGCAGTACTTC. Its protein is CASSPGTSNEQYF.

The V and J genes are TRBV27 and TRBJ2-1; D is uncertain. CDR3 size: 10 residues. Germline V gene lookup returns CDR1 MNHEY and CDR2 SMNVEV (reference sequence). V lost 7 bases and J 10 bases, leaving 8 bases between the germline ends. CDR3 sequence reads: CASNQMEQFF. CDR3 bases: TGTGCCAGCAATCAGATGGAGCAGTTCTTC.

V and J are TRBV6-1 and TRBJ2-5, with D possibly matching TRBD2 (5 bases). V gave up 0 bases and J gave up 7 bases, with 9 bases separating them. Germline CDR1 reads MNHNS; CDR2 reads SASEGT. The CDR3 is 13 amino acids. CDR3 nucleotide sequence: TGTGCCAGCAGTGAAGCGGGTGAGGGGACCCAGTACTTC. Translation gives CASSEAGEGTQYF.

This clone was seen a handful of times. The rearrangement uses TRBV19 and TRBJ1-3; possibly TRBD1 for D (6 bases). Germline V gene lookup returns CDR1 LNHDA and CDR2 SQIVND (reference sequence). CDR3 size: 14 residues. Trimming stripped 8 bases from V and 0 bases from J, with 11 bases between. This chain's CDR3 is CASSWDTSGNTIYF. The CDR3 bases are TGTGCCAGTTCCTGGGACACCTCTGGAAACACCATATATTTT.

V and J are TRBV18 and TRBJ1-4; D is perhaps TRBD1 (6 bases). The ends were cut back, 2 bases at V and 8 bases at J, with 12 bases in the middle. Per germline, CDR1 KGHSH and CDR2 LQKENI. CDR3 length: 14 residues. The CDR3 here is CASSPSRGEEKLFF. As DNA, the CDR3 is TGTGCCAGCTCACCAAGCAGGGGTGAAGAAAAACTGTTTTTT.

This chain uses TRBV18 with TRBJ2-1; TRBD2 agrees at 7 bases. Germline V gives CDR1 KGHSH, CDR2 LQKENI. This CDR3 comprises 17 residues. The V and J ends lost 1 base and 4 bases, in that order; junction bases with no gene match: 10. The CDR3 region has the DNA TGTGCCAGCTCACCACGGATGTCGGGAGGCCCTTACAATGAGCAGTTCTTC. It encodes CASSPRMSGGPYNEQFF. Using reference TRBV18 and TRBJ2-1 for the parts outside the CDR3, the full variable domain is NAGVMQNPRHLVRRRGQEARLRCSPMKGHSHVYWYRQLPEEGLKFMVYLQKENIIDESGMPKERFSAEFPKEGPSILRIQQVVRGDSAAYFCASSPRMSGGPYNEQFFGPGTRLTVL.

In its sample, this clone was seen a few times. The J gene is TRBJ2-1, the V gene TRBV5-1; 8 nucleotides line up with TRBD2. The CDR3 contains 14 residues. The germline V gene encodes CDR1 SGHRS and CDR2 YFSETQ. V trimming: 4 bases; J trimming: 5 bases; junction bases outside the gene matches: 5. The CDR3 spells CASSAGGRDNEQFF. The CDR3 DNA reads TGCGCCAGCAGCGCGGGGGGCCGGGACAATGAGCAGTTCTTC. The full variable domain, rest sourced from reference TRBV5-1 and TRBJ2-1, is KAGVTQTPRYLIKTRGQQVTLSCSPISGHRSVSWYQQTPGQGLQFLFEYFSETQRNKGNFPGRFSGRQFSNSRSEMNVSTLELGDSALYLCASSAGGRDNEQFFGPGTRLTVL.

The V and J genes are TRBV28 and TRBJ2-1, with no clear D. V was clipped by 2 bases and J by 0 bases, with 8 bases between them. CDR3 length: 15 residues. Germline values: CDR1 MDHEN, CDR2 SYDVKM. The CDR3 loop is CASSLLGSSYNEQFF. CDR3 in DNA: TGTGCCAGCAGTTTACTGGGTAGCTCCTACAATGAGCAGTTCTTC.

The J gene is TRBJ2-2, the V gene TRBV7-9; D possibly corresponds to TRBD1 (6 bases). Looked up from germline, CDR1 is SEHNR and CDR2 is FQNEAQ (reference sequence). The CDR3 sequence is 18 residues long. Trimming shortened V by 6 bases and J by 0 bases, and 20 bases separated the two germline ends. CDR3 in DNA: TGTGCCAGCAGACAGGGTTTCGCAGAAATCGCGAACACCGGGGAGCTGTTTTTT. It translates to CASRQGFAEIANTGELFF.

The rearrangement joins TRBV6-5 to TRBJ1-4, with D maybe TRBD1 (5 bases). This CDR3 has 14 amino acids. The V end lost 2 bases, the J end lost 10 bases, and 14 bases lay between the germline ends. The germline gives CDR1 MNHEY, CDR2 SVGAGI. The CDR3 spells CASSYEAGMGKLFF. The DNA of the CDR3 is TGTGCCAGCAGTTACGAGGCAGGGATGGGAAAACTGTTTTTT.